The 30 T cell receptor beta chains below were found in one sample sequenced in a study of blood T cell repertoires in COVID-19. The assay was immunoSEQ multiplex PCR, and TCRdb's table has in-frame clones only and misses some. The sample has about 110,000 clones; roughly 80% are singletons. Specimen: peripheral blood. All receptors come from a human donor in a cohort sampled during active or convalescent COVID-19.

This sequence joins TRBV6-2 or TRBV6-3 and TRBJ1-5; a possible D gene is TRBD1 (6 bases). Germline CDR1 is MNHEY and CDR2 is SVGEGT. The CDR3 extends over 17 amino acids. Trimming shortened V by 2 bases and J by 7 bases, and 21 bases separated the two germline ends. The CDR3 sequence: CASSYPPRDKPWQPQHF. CDR3 DNA sequence: TGTGCCAGCAGTTACCCTCCCCGGGACAAACCATGGCAGCCCCAGCATTTT.

The chain links TRBV7-9 to TRBJ2-7, with 9 bases that match TRBD1. Per the germline V gene, CDR1 is SEHNR and CDR2 is FQNEAQ (reference sequence). CDR3 length: 15 amino acids. V lost 0 bases, J lost 3 bases, and 3 bases stayed unmatched. The CDR3 loop reads CASSLAGTGNYEQYF. Here the CDR3 DNA reads TGTGCCAGCAGCTTAGCGGGGACAGGGAACTACGAGCAGTACTTC.

V and J are TRBV14 and TRBJ1-5; D ambiguous. This CDR3 contains 15 residues. Germline V gene sequence: CDR1 SGHDN, CDR2 FVKESK. V lost 7 bases and J 2 bases, leaving 15 bases between the germline ends. The CDR3 DNA follows: TGTGCCAGCAATTATGAGCGAAGCGGCAATCAGCCCCAGCATTTT. This codes for CASNYERSGNQPQHF.

The chain joins TRBV18 to TRBJ2-7; 8 nucleotides align to TRBD2. Trimming cost V 3 bases and J 1 base; bases outside gene matches: 5. There are 15 residues in the CDR3. The germline CDR1 and CDR2 sequences are KGHSH and LQKENI. The CDR3 sequence: CASSPNGGGSYEQYF. CDR3 nucleotide sequence: TGTGCCAGCTCACCCAATGGCGGGGGGTCCTACGAGCAGTACTTC. The full variable domain, completed using reference TRBV18 and TRBJ2-7, is NAGVMQNPRHLVRRRGQEARLRCSPMKGHSHVYWYRQLPEEGLKFMVYLQKENIIDESGMPKERFSAEFPKEGPSILRIQQVVRGDSAAYFCASSPNGGGSYEQYFGPGTRLTVT.

This sequence joins TRBV29-1 and TRBJ1-2; D is unclear. V gave up 4 bases and J gave up 6 bases, with 12 bases separating them. The CDR3 has 12 amino acids. The germline gives CDR1 SQVTM, CDR2 ANQGSEA. In DNA, the CDR3 is TGCAGCGTTGGTGACGCCGGGAATGGCTACACCTTC. Its translation: CSVGDAGNGYTF. Based on the CDR3 plus reference TRBV29-1 and TRBJ1-2, the full variable domain is SAVISQKPSRDICQRGTSLTIQCQVDSQVTMMFWYRQQPGQSLTLIATANQGSEATYESGFVIDKFPISRPNLTFSTLTVSNMSPEDSSIYLCSVGDAGNGYTFGSGTRLTVV.

This chain connects TRBV5-4 to TRBJ2-7, with a tentative D call TRBD1 (5 bases). Germline V lookup: CDR1 SGHNT, CDR2 YYREEE (reference sequence). This CDR3 spans 17 amino acids. Trimming removed 2 bases from V and 1 base from J, with 19 bases in between. The CDR3 sequence is CASSFAGKRTQSYEQYF. Written as DNA, the CDR3 is TGTGCCAGCAGCTTTGCTGGGAAACGGACACAATCCTACGAGCAGTACTTC.

The genes are TRBV19 and TRBJ2-7, with D perhaps matching TRBD1 (5 bases). The germline V gene has CDR1 LNHDA and CDR2 SQIVND (reference sequence). V was cut by 3 bases and J by 3 bases, with 12 bases left in between. This CDR3 is 14 amino acids long. CDR3 sequence reads: CASSIRARSYEQYF. CDR3 in DNA: TGTGCCAGTAGTATCAGGGCAAGAAGCTACGAGCAGTACTTC.

The DNA of the CDR3 is TGTGCCAGCAGCCCAATGGGGGCCGGACTAGCGGTTGTAAATGAGCAGTTCTTC. Protein sequence: CASSPMGAGLAVVNEQFF. The chain recombines TRBV3-1 (or the pseudogene TRBV3-2) with TRBJ2-1, with 10 positions matching TRBD2. The J segment lost 7 bases and the V segment lost 4 bases, leaving 16 bases of the junction unmatched. This CDR3 has 18 residues. Germline CDR1 is LGHDT and CDR2 is YNNKEL (reference sequence).

In this sample, this clone turned up once. The genes are TRBV21-1 and TRBJ2-3; the listed D gene, TRBD2, was not tested against the DNA. TRBV21-1 is recorded as a pseudogene. There are 16 residues in the CDR3. The CDR3 is CASSTTTNPSTDTQYF. CDR3 bases: TGTGCCAGCAGCACCACTACGAACCCTAGCACAGATACGCAGTATTTT.

The chain recombines TRBV5-4 with TRBJ2-7; D may be TRBD2 (6 bases). V was trimmed by 3 bases and J by 2 bases, leaving 12 bases between them. CDR1 is SGHNT, CDR2 YYREEE, per germline (reference sequence). There are 14 residues in the CDR3. The CDR3 here is CASSYGSGPYEQYF. DNA of the CDR3: TGTGCCAGCAGCTACGGTAGCGGACCCTACGAGCAGTACTTC. Full variable domain (remainder filled in from reference TRBV5-4 and TRBJ2-7): ETGVTQSPTHLIKTRGQQVTLRCSSQSGHNTVSWYQQALGQGPQFIFQYYREEENGRGNFPPRFSGLQFPNYSSELNVNALELDDSALYLCASSYGSGPYEQYFGPGTRLTVT.

The chain couples TRBV10-3 to TRBJ1-3; no definite D call. The CDR3 is 13 amino acids. Trimming cost V 8 bases and J 1 base, with 9 bases left between them. CDR1 is ENHRY and CDR2 is SYGVKD in the germline V gene. The chain's CDR3 is CAILSGSGNTIYF. CDR3 nucleotide sequence: TGTGCCATCTTGTCCGGGTCTGGAAACACCATATATTTT.

The rearrangement links TRBV5-1 to TRBJ1-3; D is uncertain. This CDR3 contains 13 residues. Germline V gene sequence: CDR1 SGHRS, CDR2 YFSETQ. Deletions cut 3 bases from V and 0 bases from J, with 4 bases between. The CDR3 reads CASSSGSGNTIYF. Written as DNA, the CDR3 is TGCGCCAGCAGCTCAGGCTCTGGAAACACCATATATTTT.

The chain employs TRBV5-1 and TRBJ2-1; 8 bases fit TRBD2. V gave up 2 bases and J gave up 5 bases; unmatched junction bases: 18. There are 19 residues in the CDR3. From germline, CDR1 is SGHRS and CDR2 YFSETQ. This chain's CDR3 is CASSFDRVRPSGQDNEQFF. DNA of the CDR3: TGCGCCAGCAGCTTCGACCGGGTTCGGCCTAGCGGGCAAGACAATGAGCAGTTCTTC.

V and J are TRBV7-2 and TRBJ2-1; 9 positions match TRBD1. V lost 5 bases to trimming and J lost 3 bases; unmatched junction nucleotides: 17. The CDR3 length is 19 residues. Looked up from germline, CDR1 is SGHTA and CDR2 is FQGNSA. The CDR3 region has the DNA TGTGCCAGCAGCCTCGCCTCCACAGGGGGCGCAAGCTTCTACAATGAGCAGTTCTTC. It encodes CASSLASTGGASFYNEQFF.

A few counts support this clone. The chain is built from TRBV2 and TRBJ1-6; D unresolved. The V end lost 3 bases, the J end lost 7 bases, and 7 bases lay between the germline ends. Germline CDR1 SNHLY, CDR2 FYNNEI. The CDR3 totals 13 residues. Here the CDR3 DNA reads TGTGCCAGCAGTGAGAACATGAATTCACCCCTCCACTTT. Its translation: CASSENMNSPLHF.

This clone has just a few counts. The J gene is TRBJ2-7, the V gene TRBV18; maybe TRBD1 (5 bases). V was cut by 1 base and J by 3 bases, with 13 bases left in between. This CDR3 contains 15 residues. Germline CDR1 KGHSH, CDR2 LQKENI. CDR3 sequence (DNA): TGTGCCAGCTCACCACGGGGCAGGTCCCTCTACGAGCAGTACTTC. Translating it yields CASSPRGRSLYEQYF.

The V and J genes are TRBV7-2 and TRBJ1-1, with 8 bases lining up with TRBD1. The CDR3 consists of 15 residues. V lost 5 bases to trimming and J lost 5 bases; unmatched junction nucleotides: 10. Germline loops: CDR1 SGHTA, CDR2 FQGNSA. CDR3 residues: CASSRQRTGYTEAFF. Written as DNA, the CDR3 is TGTGCCAGCAGCCGCCAGAGGACAGGGTATACTGAAGCTTTCTTT.

This chain connects TRBV2 to TRBJ2-4; 8 bases fit TRBD2. Looked up from germline, CDR1 is SNHLY and CDR2 is FYNNEI. Unmatched junction bases numbered 12, after V lost 3 bases and J lost 8 bases. The length of the CDR3 is 16 residues. The CDR3 sequence is CASSDRTSGAGDIQYF. The CDR3 coding sequence is TGTGCCAGCAGTGATAGAACTAGCGGAGCTGGGGACATTCAGTACTTC.

V is TRBV6-5 and J is TRBJ1-5; a weak D match, TRBD1 (5 bases). The CDR3 spans 15 residues. Looked up from germline, CDR1 is MNHEY and CDR2 is SVGAGI. V was clipped by 0 bases and J by 6 bases, with 12 bases between them. This chain's CDR3 is CASSYSARGGQPQHF. DNA for the CDR3: TGTGCCAGCAGTTACTCCGCAAGGGGAGGTCAGCCCCAGCATTTT.

V gene TRBV7-3 combines with J gene TRBJ2-5; no reliable D call. Trimming left V 5 bases short and J 1 base short, with 14 bases between. This CDR3 is 15 amino acids long. CDR1 SGHTA and CDR2 FQGTGA come from the germline V gene. The CDR3 nucleotides read TGTGCCAGCAGCCTCGGGTCTACGGTCCAAGAGACCCAGTACTTC. Amino acid sequence: CASSLGSTVQETQYF.

This clone has a count of ten or more. The rearrangement uses TRBV28 and TRBJ2-3; 9 bases line up with TRBD2. J gave up 3 bases and V 8 bases, and 12 bases lay outside the gene matches. The CDR3 runs to 16 residues. Germline lookup yields CDR1 MDHEN and CDR2 SYDVKM. CDR3 DNA sequence: TGTGCCAGCTACTGGGCGGCTAGCGGGACGACAGATACGCAGTATTTT. It codes for CASYWAASGTTDTQYF. Looking up the rest from reference TRBV28 and TRBJ2-3 gives the full variable domain: DVKVTQSSRYLVKRTGEKVFLECVQDMDHENMFWYRQDPGLGLRLIYFSYDVKMKEKGDIPEGYSVSREKKERFSLILESASTNQTSMYLCASYWAASGTTDTQYFGPGTRLTVL.

The chain carries TRBV19 and TRBJ1-5, with 7 bases aligning to TRBD1. The CDR3 runs 14 residues. CDR1 and CDR2 from the germline V gene are LNHDA and SQIVND (reference sequence). Trimming took 7 bases from V and 5 from J; bases not matched to a gene: 8. The CDR3 sequence is CASTRTGYYQPQHF. The DNA for the CDR3 is TGTGCCAGTACCAGGACAGGTTATTATCAGCCCCAGCATTTT.

This sequence joins TRBV10-1 and TRBJ1-5, with 11 nucleotides matching TRBD1. CDR1 is WNHNN and CDR2 is SYGVQD in the germline V gene (reference sequence). The J segment lost 6 bases and the V segment lost 6 bases, leaving 16 bases of the junction unmatched. CDR3 length equals 18 residues. The CDR3 DNA sequence: TGCGCCAGCAGGACTGGACAGGGGGCTTGGGTTCGGAGTCAGCCCCAGCATTTT. It encodes CASRTGQGAWVRSQPQHF.

This chain joins TRBV19 and TRBJ2-7; D uncertain. Germline V gives CDR1 LNHDA, CDR2 SQIVND (reference sequence). There are 14 residues in the CDR3. V was pared by 1 base and J by 3 bases, with 10 bases between. CDR3 bases: TGTGCCAGTAGTATAGGACGGAGAAACTACGAGCAGTACTTC. Its translation: CASSIGRRNYEQYF.

This chain connects TRBV7-2 to TRBJ2-7; the D gene is possibly TRBD2 (5 bases). This CDR3 is built from 15 residues. CDR1 and CDR2 from the germline V gene are SGHTA and FQGNSA. V shed 3 bases and J shed 4 bases, with 16 bases lying between them. The CDR3 sequence: CASSFTFGISYEQYF. The DNA for the CDR3 is TGTGCCAGCAGCTTTACGTTCGGGATTAGTTACGAGCAGTACTTC.

Turning to this clone: At one boundary the junction diverges from the germline segment, which might be a read error. The V call is TRBV24-1, the J call TRBJ2-1; D not certain. The CDR3 covers 14 residues. From germline, CDR1 is KGHDR and CDR2 SFDVKD. The DNA for the CDR3 is TGTGCCACCGGTGACTTTAGCTCCTACAATGAGCAGTTCTTC. Amino acid sequence: CATGDFSSYNEQFF.

The chain couples TRBV19 to TRBJ1-1; TRBD1 matches 7 bases. There are 13 residues in the CDR3. Germline lookup yields CDR1 LNHDA and CDR2 SQIVND (reference sequence). V dropped 6 bases and J dropped 5; count of bases not matched to a gene: 6. In DNA, the CDR3 is TGTGCCAGTAGCCAAGGGGGCTGGACTGAAGCTTTCTTT. Translated: CASSQGGWTEAFF. The complete variable domain, with remaining parts taken from reference TRBV19 and TRBJ1-1, reads DGGITQSPKYLFRKEGQNVTLSCEQNLNHDAMYWYRQDPGQGLRLIYYSQIVNDFQKGDIAEGYSVSREKKESFPLTVTSAQKNPTAFYLCASSQGGWTEAFFGQGTRLTVV.

J is TRBJ2-7 and V is TRBV19, with 11 nucleotides matching TRBD1. Germline V gene data show CDR1 as LNHDA and CDR2 as SQIVND (reference sequence). The J segment lost 4 bases and the V segment lost 5 bases, leaving 7 bases of the junction unmatched. The CDR3 is made up of 15 amino acids. The CDR3 reads CASSFMDRGLYEQYF. CDR3 DNA: TGTGCCAGTAGTTTTATGGACAGGGGGCTTTACGAGCAGTACTTC.

The chain employs TRBV7-8 and TRBJ1-1; 7 nucleotides match TRBD1. The V gene end was trimmed by 1 base and the J gene end by 8 bases; junction bases not matched to a gene: 7. CDR1 and CDR2 from the germline V gene are SGHVS and FQNEAQ. The length of the CDR3 is 14 residues. The CDR3 coding sequence is TGTGCCAGCAGCTTAGTTGTAGGGGGCTTCGAAGCTTTCTTT. Amino acid sequence: CASSLVVGGFEAFF. Full variable domain (rest looked up from reference TRBV7-8 and TRBJ1-1): GAGVSQSPRYKVAKRGQDVALRCDPISGHVSLFWYQQALGQGPEFLTYFQNEAQLDKSGLPSDRFFAERPEGSVSTLKIQRTQQEDSAVYLCASSLVVGGFEAFFGQGTRLTVV.

This sequence joins TRBV9 and TRBJ2-2, with no clear D. V gave up 1 base and J gave up 1 base, with 8 bases separating them. Germline loops: CDR1 SGDLS, CDR2 YYNGEE. The CDR3 extends over 15 amino acids. The CDR3 here is CASSVMAENTGELFF. Written as DNA, the CDR3 is TGTGCCAGCAGCGTAATGGCGGAGAACACCGGGGAGCTGTTTTTT.